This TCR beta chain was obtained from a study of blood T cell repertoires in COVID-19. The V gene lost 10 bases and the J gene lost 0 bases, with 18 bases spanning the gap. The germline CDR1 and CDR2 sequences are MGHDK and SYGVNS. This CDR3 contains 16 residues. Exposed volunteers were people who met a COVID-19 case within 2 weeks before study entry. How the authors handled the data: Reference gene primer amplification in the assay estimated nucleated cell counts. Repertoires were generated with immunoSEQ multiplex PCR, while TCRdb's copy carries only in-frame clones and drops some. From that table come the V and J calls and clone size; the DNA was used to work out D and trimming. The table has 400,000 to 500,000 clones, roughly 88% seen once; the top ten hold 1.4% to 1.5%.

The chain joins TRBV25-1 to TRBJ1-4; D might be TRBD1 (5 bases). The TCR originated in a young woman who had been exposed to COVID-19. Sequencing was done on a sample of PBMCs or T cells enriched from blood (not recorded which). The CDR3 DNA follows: TGTGCCACCAATAAGGGGTATGCCACAACTAATGAAAAACTGTTTTTT. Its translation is CATNKGYATTNEKLFF.